This T cell receptor beta chain was captured by sequencing in a study of vaccination and CD4 T cells after COVID-19. The Oncomine TCR Beta short-read assay sequenced DNA from cultured CD4+ T cells. The authors extracted genomic DNA from cultured CD4+ T cells. TCRdb independently ran MiXCR on the PCR reads; one entry per CDR3 protein. The sample records over 15,000 distinct CDR3 sequences, about 68% being singletons. Regarding treatment: roughly 10-day PBMC culture with coronavirus spike peptide pools or control peptides (ViraFEST assay). This clonotype was seen a few times. Its specificity is unknown. Per the germline V gene, CDR1 is DFQATT and CDR2 is SNEGSKA (reference sequence). The V end was cut by 0 bases, the J end by 4 bases, with 13 bases between. CDR3 size: 15 residues.

The material sequenced was CD4+ T cells from blood, cultured in vitro, taken after SARS-CoV-2 vaccination. The clonotype was recovered from a human donor who received a COVID-19 vaccine. The J gene is TRBJ2-1, the V gene TRBV20-1; D ambiguous. CDR3: CSARDTRGFYNEQFF. The CDR3 DNA is TGCAGTGCTAGAGATACCCGTGGTTTTTACAATGAGCAGTTCTTC.